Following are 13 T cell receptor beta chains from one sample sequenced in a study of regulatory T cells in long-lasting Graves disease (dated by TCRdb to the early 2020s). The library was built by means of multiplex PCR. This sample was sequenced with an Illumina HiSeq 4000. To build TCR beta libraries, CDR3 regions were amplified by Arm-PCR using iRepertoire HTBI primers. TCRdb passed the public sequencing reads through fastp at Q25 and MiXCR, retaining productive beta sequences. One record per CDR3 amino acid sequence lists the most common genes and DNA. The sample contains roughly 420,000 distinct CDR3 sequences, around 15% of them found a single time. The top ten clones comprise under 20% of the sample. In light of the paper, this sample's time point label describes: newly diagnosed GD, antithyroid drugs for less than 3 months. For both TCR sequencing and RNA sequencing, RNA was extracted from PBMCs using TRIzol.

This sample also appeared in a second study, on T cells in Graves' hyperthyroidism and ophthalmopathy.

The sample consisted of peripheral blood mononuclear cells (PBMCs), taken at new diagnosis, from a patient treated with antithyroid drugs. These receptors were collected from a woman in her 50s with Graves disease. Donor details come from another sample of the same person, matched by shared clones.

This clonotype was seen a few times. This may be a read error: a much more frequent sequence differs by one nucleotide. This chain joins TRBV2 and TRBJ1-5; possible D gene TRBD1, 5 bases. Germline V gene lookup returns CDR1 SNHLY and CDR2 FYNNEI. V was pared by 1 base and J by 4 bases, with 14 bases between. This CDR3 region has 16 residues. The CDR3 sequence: CASSEGDGGWNQPQHF. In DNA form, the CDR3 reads TGTGCCAGCAGTGAAGGGGACGGGGGTTGGAATCAGCCCCAGCATTTT.

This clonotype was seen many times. The CDR3 DNA is TGTGCCAGCAGTTTGAGAGGGGATCCCACCGGGGAGCTGTTTTTT. Encoded protein: CASSLRGDPTGELFF. The gene calls are TRBV12-3 or TRBV12-4 and TRBJ2-2, with D tentatively TRBD1 or TRBD2 (5 bases each). CDR3 length: 15 amino acids. Trimming shortened V by 3 bases and J by 4 bases, and 12 bases separated the two germline ends.

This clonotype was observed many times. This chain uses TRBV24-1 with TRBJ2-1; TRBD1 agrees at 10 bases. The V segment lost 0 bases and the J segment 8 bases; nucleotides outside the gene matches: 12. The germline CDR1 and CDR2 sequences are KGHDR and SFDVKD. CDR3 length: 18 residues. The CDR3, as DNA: TGTGCCACCAGTGATTTGCTGTACTCGGGACAGGGGATCCATGAGCAGTTCTTC. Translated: CATSDLLYSGQGIHEQFF.

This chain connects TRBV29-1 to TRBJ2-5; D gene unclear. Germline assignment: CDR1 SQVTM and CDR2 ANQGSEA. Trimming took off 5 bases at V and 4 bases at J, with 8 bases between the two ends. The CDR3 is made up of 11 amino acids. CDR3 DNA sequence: TGCAGCGTTTTCTGGGGAGAGACCCAGTACTTC. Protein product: CSVFWGETQYF.

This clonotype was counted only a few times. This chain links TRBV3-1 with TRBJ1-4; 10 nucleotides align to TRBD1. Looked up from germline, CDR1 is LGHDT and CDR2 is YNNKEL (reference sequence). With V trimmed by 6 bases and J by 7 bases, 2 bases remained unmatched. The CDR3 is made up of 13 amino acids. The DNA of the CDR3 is TGTGCCAGCAGAGGGACAGGGGTTGAAAAACTGTTTTTT. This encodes CASRGTGVEKLFF.

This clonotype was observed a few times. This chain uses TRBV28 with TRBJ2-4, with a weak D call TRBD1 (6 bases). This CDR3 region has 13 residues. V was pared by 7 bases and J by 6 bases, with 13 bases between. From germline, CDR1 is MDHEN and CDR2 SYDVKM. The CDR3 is CASTDRRLNIQYF. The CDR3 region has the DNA TGTGCCAGCACCGACAGGAGATTAAACATTCAGTACTTC. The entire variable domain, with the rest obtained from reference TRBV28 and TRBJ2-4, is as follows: DVKVTQSSRYLVKRTGEKVFLECVQDMDHENMFWYRQDPGLGLRLIYFSYDVKMKEKGDIPEGYSVSREKKERFSLILESASTNQTSMYLCASTDRRLNIQYFGAGTRLSVL.

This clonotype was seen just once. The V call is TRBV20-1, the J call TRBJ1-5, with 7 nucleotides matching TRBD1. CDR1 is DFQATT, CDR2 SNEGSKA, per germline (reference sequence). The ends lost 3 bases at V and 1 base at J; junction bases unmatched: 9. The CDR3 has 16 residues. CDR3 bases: TGCAGTGCTAGGATCGGGGCAGGGGGGAGCAATCAGCCCCAGCATTTT. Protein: CSARIGAGGSNQPQHF.

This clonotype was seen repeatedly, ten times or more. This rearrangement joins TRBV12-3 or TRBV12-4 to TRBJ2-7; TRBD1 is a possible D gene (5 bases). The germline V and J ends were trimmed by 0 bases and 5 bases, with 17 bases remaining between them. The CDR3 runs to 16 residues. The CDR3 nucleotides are TGTGCCAGCAGTTTAGCCGCGGCAGGGTCCCAGGACGAGCAGTACTTC. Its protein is CASSLAAAGSQDEQYF.

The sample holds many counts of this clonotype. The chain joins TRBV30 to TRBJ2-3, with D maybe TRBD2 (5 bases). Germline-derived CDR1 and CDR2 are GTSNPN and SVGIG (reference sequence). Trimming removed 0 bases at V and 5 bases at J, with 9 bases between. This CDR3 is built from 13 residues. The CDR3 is CAWSVWSGDTQYF. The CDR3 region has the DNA TGTGCCTGGAGTGTATGGAGCGGAGATACGCAGTATTTT.

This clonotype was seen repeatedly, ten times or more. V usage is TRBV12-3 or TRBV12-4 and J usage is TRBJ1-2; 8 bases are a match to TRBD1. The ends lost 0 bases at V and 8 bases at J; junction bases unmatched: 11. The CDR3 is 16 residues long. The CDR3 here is CASSLAGVAGGLGYTF. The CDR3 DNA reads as TGTGCCAGCAGTTTAGCGGGGGTAGCAGGGGGCTTAGGCTACACCTTC.

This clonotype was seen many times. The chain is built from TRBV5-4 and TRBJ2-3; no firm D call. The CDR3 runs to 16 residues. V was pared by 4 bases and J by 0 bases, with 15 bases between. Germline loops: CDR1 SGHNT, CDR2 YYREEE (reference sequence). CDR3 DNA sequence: TGTGCCAGCAGCCCCGATCAGCGCCCGAGCACAGATACGCAGTATTTT. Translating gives CASSPDQRPSTDTQYF.

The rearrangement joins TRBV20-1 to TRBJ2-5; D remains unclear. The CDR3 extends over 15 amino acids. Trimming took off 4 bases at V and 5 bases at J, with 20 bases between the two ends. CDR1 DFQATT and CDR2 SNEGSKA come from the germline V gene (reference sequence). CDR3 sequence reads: CSANLGPRLTETQYF. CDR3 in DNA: TGCAGTGCTAACCTCGGGCCCCGCCTGACGGAGACCCAGTACTTC.

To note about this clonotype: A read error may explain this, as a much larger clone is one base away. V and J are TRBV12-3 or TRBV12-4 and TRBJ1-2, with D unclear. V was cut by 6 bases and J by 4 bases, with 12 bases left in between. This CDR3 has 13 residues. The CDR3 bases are TGTGCCAGCAGCCTCGACAATGTCTATGGCTACACCTTC. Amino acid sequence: CASSLDNVYGYTF.